The source of this TCR beta chain is a study of cytomegalovirus exposure and HLA in healthy donors. Overall study: One earlier analysis, a look at about 179 million T cells, found 100 million to 130 million unique TCR beta sequences.

Both 60 Vbeta primers and 13 Jbeta primers went into the PCR. Profiled with immunoSEQ multiplex PCR; TCRdb holds only in-frame clones, not every one. The repertoire holds 90,000 to 100,000 clones, around 77% seen once, with approximately 8% in the top ten. A single count supports this clone. Its antigen remains unknown. Overall study results and limits: Being productive about 87% or about 30% of the time was typical of most TCR beta V segments in an earlier analysis. Reportedly, cytomegalovirus status was diagnosed with high sensitivity and specificity. TCR beta chains numbering about 160 were designated cytomegalovirus-associated.

This CDR3 spans 15 amino acids. CDR1 and CDR2 from the germline V gene are MNHNY and SVGAGI (reference sequence). V gave up 4 bases and J gave up 5 bases; unmatched junction bases: 10. Input material: PBMCs. This chain joins TRBV6-6 and TRBJ2-7; 8 nucleotides agree with TRBD2. The sequence derives from a female donor in good health and CMV-seronegative. CDR3 sequence: CASSSGREAHHEQYF. The CDR3 coding sequence is TGTGCCAGCAGTTCGGGGCGGGAGGCTCACCACGAGCAGTACTTC.